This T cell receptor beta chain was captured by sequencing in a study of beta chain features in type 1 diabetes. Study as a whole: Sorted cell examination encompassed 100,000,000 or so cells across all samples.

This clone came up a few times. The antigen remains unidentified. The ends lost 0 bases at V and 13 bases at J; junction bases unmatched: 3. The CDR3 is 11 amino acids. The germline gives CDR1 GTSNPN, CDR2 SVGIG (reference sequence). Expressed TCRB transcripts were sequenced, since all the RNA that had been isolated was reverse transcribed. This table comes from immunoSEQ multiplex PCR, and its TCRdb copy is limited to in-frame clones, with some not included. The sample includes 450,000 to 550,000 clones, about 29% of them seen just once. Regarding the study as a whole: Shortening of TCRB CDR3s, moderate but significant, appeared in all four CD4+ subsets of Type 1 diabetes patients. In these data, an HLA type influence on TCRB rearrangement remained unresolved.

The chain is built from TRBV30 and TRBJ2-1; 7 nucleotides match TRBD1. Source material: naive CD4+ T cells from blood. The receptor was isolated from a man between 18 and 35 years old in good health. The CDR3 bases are TGTGCCTGGAGTGTCAGGGACAGCCAGTTCTTC. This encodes CAWSVRDSQFF. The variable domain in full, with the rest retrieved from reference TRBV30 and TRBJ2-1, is SQTIHQWPATLVQPVGSPLSLECTVEGTSNPNLYWYRQAAGRGLQLLFYSVGIGQISSEVPQNLSASRPQDRQFILSSKKLLLSDSGFYLCAWSVRDSQFFGPGTRLTVL.